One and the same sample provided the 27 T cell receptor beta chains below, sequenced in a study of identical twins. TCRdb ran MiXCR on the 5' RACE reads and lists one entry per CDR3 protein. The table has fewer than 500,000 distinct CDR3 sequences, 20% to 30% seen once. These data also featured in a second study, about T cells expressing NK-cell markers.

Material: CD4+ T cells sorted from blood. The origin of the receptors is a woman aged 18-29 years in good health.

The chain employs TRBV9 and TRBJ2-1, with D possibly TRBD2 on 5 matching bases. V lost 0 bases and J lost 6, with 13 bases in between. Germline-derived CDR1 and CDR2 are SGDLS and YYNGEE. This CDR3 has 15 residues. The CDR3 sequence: CASSVGTSRPNEQFF. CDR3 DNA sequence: TGTGCCAGCAGCGTAGGGACTTCACGACCCAATGAGCAGTTCTTC.

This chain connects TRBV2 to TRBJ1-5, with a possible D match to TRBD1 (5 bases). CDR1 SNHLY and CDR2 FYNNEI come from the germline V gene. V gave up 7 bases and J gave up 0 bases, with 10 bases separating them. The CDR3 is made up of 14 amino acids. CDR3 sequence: CASTQGYSNQPQHF. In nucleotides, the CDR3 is TGTGCCAGCACGCAGGGATATAGCAATCAGCCCCAGCATTTT.

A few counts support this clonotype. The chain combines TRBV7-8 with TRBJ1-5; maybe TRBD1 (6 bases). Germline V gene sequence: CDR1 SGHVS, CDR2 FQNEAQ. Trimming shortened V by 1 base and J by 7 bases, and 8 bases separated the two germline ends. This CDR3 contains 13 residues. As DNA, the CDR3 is TGTGCCAGCAGCTTAGAGGGGGTGCAGCCCCAGCATTTT. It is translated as CASSLEGVQPQHF.

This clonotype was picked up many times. This CDR3 reads CASRNRDRGRTGELFF. CDR3 DNA sequence: TGTGCCAGCAGAAACCGGGACAGGGGTCGCACCGGGGAGCTGTTTTTT. The J gene is TRBJ2-2, the V gene TRBV12-3 or TRBV12-4; the match to TRBD1 covers 10 bases. With 6 bases clipped from V and 4 bases from J, the junction kept 8 bases outside the gene matches. This CDR3 has 16 residues.

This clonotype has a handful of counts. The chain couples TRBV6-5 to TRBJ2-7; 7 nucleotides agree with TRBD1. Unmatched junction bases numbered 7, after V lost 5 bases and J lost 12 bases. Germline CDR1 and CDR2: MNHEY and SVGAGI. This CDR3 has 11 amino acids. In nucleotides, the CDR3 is TGTGCCAGCAGTGGTACAGGGGCAGTGTACTTC. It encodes CASSGTGAVYF.

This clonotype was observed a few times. This chain's CDR3 is CSVGFGGQNQPQHF. DNA for the CDR3: TGCAGCGTTGGGTTCGGAGGACAGAATCAGCCCCAGCATTTT. This chain links TRBV29-1 with TRBJ1-5, with D perhaps matching TRBD1 (6 bases). The V gene lost 4 bases and the J gene lost 4 bases, with 14 bases spanning the gap. CDR1 and CDR2 from the germline V gene are SQVTM and ANQGSEA. The CDR3 consists of 14 residues.

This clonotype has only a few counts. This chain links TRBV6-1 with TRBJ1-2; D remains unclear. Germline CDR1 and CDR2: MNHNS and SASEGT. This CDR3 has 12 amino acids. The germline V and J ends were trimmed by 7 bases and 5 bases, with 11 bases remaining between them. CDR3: CASNENHYGYTF. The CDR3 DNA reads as TGTGCCAGCAACGAGAACCATTATGGCTACACCTTC.

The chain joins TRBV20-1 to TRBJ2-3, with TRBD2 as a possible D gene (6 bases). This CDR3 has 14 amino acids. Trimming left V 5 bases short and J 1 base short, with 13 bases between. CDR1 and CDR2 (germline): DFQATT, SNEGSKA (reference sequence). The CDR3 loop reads CSAFVGRGTDTQYF. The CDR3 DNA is TGCAGTGCTTTCGTCGGGAGAGGCACAGATACGCAGTATTTT.

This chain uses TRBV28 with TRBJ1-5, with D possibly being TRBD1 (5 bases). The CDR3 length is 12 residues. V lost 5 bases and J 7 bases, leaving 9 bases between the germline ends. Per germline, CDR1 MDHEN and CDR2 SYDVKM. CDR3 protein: CASSQGTQPQHF. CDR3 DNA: TGTGCCAGCAGTCAAGGGACCCAGCCCCAGCATTTT.

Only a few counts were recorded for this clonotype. CDR3 DNA: TGCAGTGCTAAACCCCGGCTTCGCTCCTACGAGCAGTACTTC. Encoded protein: CSAKPRLRSYEQYF. The chain couples TRBV20-1 to TRBJ2-7, with D hard to call. V was clipped by 4 bases and J by 0 bases, with 13 bases between them. This CDR3 region has 14 residues. Germline V CDR1 and CDR2: DFQATT, SNEGSKA (reference sequence).

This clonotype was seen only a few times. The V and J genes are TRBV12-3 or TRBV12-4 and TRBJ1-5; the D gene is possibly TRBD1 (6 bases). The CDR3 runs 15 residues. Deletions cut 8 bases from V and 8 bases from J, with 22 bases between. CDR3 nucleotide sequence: TGTGCCAGCTCCCCCCGAGGGGGTAGGTGGGAGCCCCAGCATTTT. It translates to CASSPRGGRWEPQHF.

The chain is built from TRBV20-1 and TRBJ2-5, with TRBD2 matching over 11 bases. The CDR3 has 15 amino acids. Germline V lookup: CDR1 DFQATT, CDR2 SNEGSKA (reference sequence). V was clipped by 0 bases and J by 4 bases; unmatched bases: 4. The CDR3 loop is CSARDLLAGGETQYF. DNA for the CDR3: TGCAGTGCTAGAGATCTGCTAGCGGGGGGAGAGACCCAGTACTTC.

CDR3 nucleotide sequence: TGTGCCATCCAAGGGGAGTACACTGAAGCTTTCTTT. As protein: CAIQGEYTEAFF. This chain links TRBV10-3 with TRBJ1-1, with D perhaps matching TRBD1 (5 bases). The CDR3 length is 12 residues. Germline lookup yields CDR1 ENHRY and CDR2 SYGVKD. Trimming took off 8 bases at V and 3 bases at J, with 10 bases between the two ends.

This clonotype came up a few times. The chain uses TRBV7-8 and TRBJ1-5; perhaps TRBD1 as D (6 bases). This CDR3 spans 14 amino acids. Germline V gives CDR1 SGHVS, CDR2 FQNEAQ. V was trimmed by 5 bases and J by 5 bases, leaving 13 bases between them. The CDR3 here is CASSPQGLDQPQHF. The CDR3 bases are TGTGCCAGCAGCCCCCAGGGGTTGGATCAGCCCCAGCATTTT.

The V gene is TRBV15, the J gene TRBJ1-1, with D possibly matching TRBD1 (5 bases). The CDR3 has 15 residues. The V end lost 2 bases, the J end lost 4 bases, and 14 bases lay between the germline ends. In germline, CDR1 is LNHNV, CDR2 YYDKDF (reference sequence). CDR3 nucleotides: TGTGCCACCAGCAGACTCGCGGGGGGAATCACTGAAGCTTTCTTT. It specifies CATSRLAGGITEAFF.

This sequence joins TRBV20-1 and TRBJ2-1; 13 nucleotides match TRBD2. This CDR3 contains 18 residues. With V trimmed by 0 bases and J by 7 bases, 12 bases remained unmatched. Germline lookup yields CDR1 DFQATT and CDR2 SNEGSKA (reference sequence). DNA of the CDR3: TGCAGTGCTAGAGATCATATGAAACTAGCGGGGGGGAGAAATGAGCAGTTCTTC. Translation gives CSARDHMKLAGGRNEQFF.

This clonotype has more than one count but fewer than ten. The CDR3 reads CSVEDTRGNEQFF. Here the CDR3 DNA reads TGCAGCGTTGAAGATACCAGGGGCAATGAGCAGTTCTTC. This chain connects TRBV29-1 to TRBJ2-1; tentative D call: TRBD1 (6 bases). Germline CDR1 is SQVTM and CDR2 is ANQGSEA. The CDR3 runs 13 residues. Trimming took 0 bases from V and 6 from J, leaving 9 bases between them.

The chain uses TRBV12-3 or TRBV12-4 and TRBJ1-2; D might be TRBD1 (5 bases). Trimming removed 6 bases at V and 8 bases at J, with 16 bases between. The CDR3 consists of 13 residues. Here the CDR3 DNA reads TGTGCCAGCAGCCCGGGGGTAGGAAGAGGCTACACCTTC. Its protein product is CASSPGVGRGYTF.

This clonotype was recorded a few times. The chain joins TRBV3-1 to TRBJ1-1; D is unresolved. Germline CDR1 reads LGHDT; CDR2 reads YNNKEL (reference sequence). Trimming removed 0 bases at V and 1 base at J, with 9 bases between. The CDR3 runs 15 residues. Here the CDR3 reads CASSQDRYPNTEAFF. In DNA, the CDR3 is TGTGCCAGCAGCCAAGACCGATACCCGAACACTGAAGCTTTCTTT. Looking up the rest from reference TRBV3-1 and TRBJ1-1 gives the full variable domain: DTAVSQTPKYLVTQMGNDKSIKCEQNLGHDTMYWYKQDSKKFLKIMFSYNNKELIINETVPNRFSPKSPDKAHLNLHINSLELGDSAVYFCASSQDRYPNTEAFFGQGTRLTVV.

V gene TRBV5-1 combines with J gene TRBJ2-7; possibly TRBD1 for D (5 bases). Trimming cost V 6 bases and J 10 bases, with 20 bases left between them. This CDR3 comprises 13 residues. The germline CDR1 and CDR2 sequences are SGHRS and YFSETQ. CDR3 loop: CASKPDSLTSQYF. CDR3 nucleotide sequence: TGCGCCAGCAAGCCCGACAGCCTCACGAGCCAGTACTTC.

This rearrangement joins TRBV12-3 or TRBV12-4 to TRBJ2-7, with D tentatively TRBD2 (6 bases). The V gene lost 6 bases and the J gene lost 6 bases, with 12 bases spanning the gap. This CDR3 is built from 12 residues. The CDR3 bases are TGTGCCAGCAGCCGGGCCGGGAGCGAGCAGTACTTC. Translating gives CASSRAGSEQYF.

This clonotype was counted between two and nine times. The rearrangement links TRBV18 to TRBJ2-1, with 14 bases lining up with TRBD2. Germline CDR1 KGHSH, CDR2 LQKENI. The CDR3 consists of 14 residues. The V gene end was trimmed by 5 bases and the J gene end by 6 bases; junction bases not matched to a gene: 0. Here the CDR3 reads CASSGTSGGNEQFF. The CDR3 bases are TGTGCCAGCTCAGGGACTAGCGGGGGCAATGAGCAGTTCTTC.

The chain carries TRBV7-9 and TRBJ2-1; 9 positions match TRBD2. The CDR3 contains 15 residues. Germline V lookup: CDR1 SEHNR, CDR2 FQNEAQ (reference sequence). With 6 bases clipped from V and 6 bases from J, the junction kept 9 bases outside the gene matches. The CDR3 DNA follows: TGTGCCAGCAGTGTACGGCTAGCGGGAATCAATGAGCAGTTCTTC. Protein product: CASSVRLAGINEQFF.

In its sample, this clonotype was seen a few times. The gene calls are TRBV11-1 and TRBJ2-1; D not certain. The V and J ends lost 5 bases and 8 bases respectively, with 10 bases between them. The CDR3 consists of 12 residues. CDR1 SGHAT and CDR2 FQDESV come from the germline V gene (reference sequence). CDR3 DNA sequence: TGTGCCAGCAGCCAAGCTATGTATGAGCAGTTCTTC. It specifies CASSQAMYEQFF.

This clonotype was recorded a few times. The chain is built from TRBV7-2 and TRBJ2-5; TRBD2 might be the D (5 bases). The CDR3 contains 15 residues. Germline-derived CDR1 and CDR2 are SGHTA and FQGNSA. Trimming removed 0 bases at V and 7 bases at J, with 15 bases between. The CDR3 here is CASSLADGGGGTQYF. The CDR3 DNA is TGTGCCAGCAGCTTAGCTGATGGAGGAGGCGGGACCCAGTACTTC.

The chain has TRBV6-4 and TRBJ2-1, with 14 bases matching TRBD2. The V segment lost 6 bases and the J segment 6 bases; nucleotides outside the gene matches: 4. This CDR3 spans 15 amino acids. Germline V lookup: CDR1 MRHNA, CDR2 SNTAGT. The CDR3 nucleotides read TGTGCCAGCAGACCCGGGACTAGCGGGAGCAATGAGCAGTTCTTC. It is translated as CASRPGTSGSNEQFF.

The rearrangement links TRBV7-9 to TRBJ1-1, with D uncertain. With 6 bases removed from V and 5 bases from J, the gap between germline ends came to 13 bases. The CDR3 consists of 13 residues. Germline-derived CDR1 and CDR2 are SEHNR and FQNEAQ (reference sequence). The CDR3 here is CASRVNGDTEAFF. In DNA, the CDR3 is TGTGCCAGCAGGGTGAATGGAGATACTGAAGCTTTCTTT.